This TCR beta chain was observed in a study of blood T cell repertoires in COVID-19. Study-level background: The cDNA or gDNA used as material had been derived from T cells, B-cell-depleted T cells, or PBMCs.

The V gene lost 10 bases and the J gene lost 0 bases, with 14 bases spanning the gap. This CDR3 contains 14 residues. Germline-derived CDR1 and CDR2 are SGHNT and YYREEE (reference sequence). Repertoires were generated with immunoSEQ multiplex PCR, while TCRdb's copy carries only in-frame clones and drops some. This sample has around 46,000 clones, with about 87% found just once. The clonotype originates from a man aged 50 to 59 with acute or convalescent COVID-19. This chain uses TRBV5-4 with TRBJ2-1, with D possibly being TRBD2 (5 bases). The specimen sequenced was peripheral blood. The CDR3 loop is CAVGGSGSYNEQFF. As DNA, the CDR3 is TGTGCCGTCGGAGGATCGGGCTCCTACAATGAGCAGTTCTTC.